These 17 T cell receptor beta chains were sequenced from one sample in a study of shared clonotypes between healthy human individuals. The table came from immunoSEQ multiplex PCR; TCRdb's copy has only in-frame clones and leaves some out. The sample includes fewer than 400,000 clones, approximately 79% of them seen just once. Material for sequencing was memory CD4+ T cells sorted from blood. Subset defined: CD45RA-negative fraction. Source of these receptors: a man aged 30 to 39 in good health.

CDR3 loop: CASSEVLVGVPKNIQYF. The CDR3 nucleotides are TGTGCCAGCAGTGAAGTCTTGGTAGGGGTTCCCAAAAACATTCAGTACTTC. V gene TRBV6-1 combines with J gene TRBJ2-4; D possibly corresponds to TRBD1 (5 bases). The CDR3 extends over 17 amino acids. Germline V lookup: CDR1 MNHNS, CDR2 SASEGT. Deletions cut 1 base from V and 2 bases from J, with 15 bases between.

V usage is TRBV28 and J usage is TRBJ2-7; possible D gene TRBD2, 5 bases. Germline lookup yields CDR1 MDHEN and CDR2 SYDVKM. The CDR3 has 13 amino acids. The V end lost 6 bases, the J end lost 2 bases, and 11 bases lay between the germline ends. The CDR3 protein is CASSQRLPYEQYF. The CDR3 coding sequence is TGTGCCAGCAGCCAAAGACTACCCTACGAGCAGTACTTC.

This sequence joins TRBV18 and TRBJ1-2, with a possible D match to TRBD1 (6 bases). The CDR3 runs 14 residues. The germline CDR1 and CDR2 sequences are KGHSH and LQKENI. Trimming removed 0 bases from V and 4 bases from J, with 9 bases in between. The CDR3 DNA follows: TGTGCCAGCTCACCACCGGGGACAATCTATGGCTACACCTTC. Residues: CASSPPGTIYGYTF.

This clone was picked up a small number of times. This rearrangement joins TRBV27 to TRBJ1-2, with D possibly TRBD1 on 6 matching bases. The CDR3 has 14 residues. In germline, CDR1 is MNHEY, CDR2 SMNVEV (reference sequence). V lost 1 base, J lost 8 bases, and 14 bases lay in between. For the CDR3, the DNA is TGTGCCAGCAGTTTATTCACAGGGTCTGGAGGCTACACCTTC. Encoded protein: CASSLFTGSGGYTF.

The V and J genes are TRBV2 and TRBJ1-2, with D unclear. The germline gives CDR1 SNHLY, CDR2 FYNNEI. V gave up 8 bases and J gave up 1 base, with 11 bases separating them. The length of the CDR3 is 13 residues. CDR3 nucleotide sequence: TGTGCCAGCGAAAGTGGAGTTAACTATGGCTACACCTTC. Protein: CASESGVNYGYTF. The variable domain in full, with the rest retrieved from reference TRBV2 and TRBJ1-2, is EPEVTQTPSHQVTQMGQEVILRCVPISNHLYFYWYRQILGQKVEFLVSFYNNEISEKSEIFDDQFSVERPDGSNFTLKIRSTKLEDSAMYFCASESGVNYGYTFGSGTRLTVV.

The chain recombines TRBV6-1 with TRBJ1-5; 8 bases fit TRBD1. From germline, CDR1 is MNHNS and CDR2 SASEGT. Unmatched junction bases numbered 9, after V lost 4 bases and J lost 4 bases. The CDR3 runs 16 residues. This CDR3 is CASSVSSGQGNQPQHF. The CDR3 DNA reads as TGTGCCAGCAGTGTAAGTTCCGGACAGGGTAATCAGCCCCAGCATTTT.

The CDR3 region is CASSPRGTGSGYQPQHF. The CDR3 DNA follows: TGTGCCAGCAGTCCCCGTGGGACGGGCTCGGGATATCAGCCCCAGCATTTT. The chain links TRBV27 to TRBJ1-5, with a weak D call TRBD1 (5 bases). From germline, CDR1 is MNHEY and CDR2 SMNVEV (reference sequence). The CDR3 has 17 residues. The germline V and J ends were trimmed by 5 bases and 5 bases, with 22 bases remaining between them.

The chain joins TRBV19 to TRBJ2-5, with 7 positions matching TRBD2. Germline CDR1 reads LNHDA; CDR2 reads SQIVND (reference sequence). The CDR3 length is 13 residues. The J segment lost 4 bases and the V segment lost 11 bases, leaving 10 bases of the junction unmatched. CDR3 in DNA: TGTGCCCTTCAGGGACTATTCATAGAGACCCAGTACTTC. Protein product: CALQGLFIETQYF.

This sequence joins TRBV6-5 and TRBJ1-4, with D hard to call. CDR3 length equals 15 residues. The germline V and J ends were trimmed by 0 bases and 6 bases, with 11 bases remaining between them. Germline CDR1 and CDR2: MNHEY and SVGAGI. The CDR3 loop reads CASSYSPWADEKLFF. CDR3 DNA sequence: TGTGCCAGCAGTTACTCGCCGTGGGCCGATGAAAAACTGTTTTTT.

This clone was counted many times. Other DNA sequences of this sample code for an identical CDR3. The CDR3 DNA reads TGTGCCAGCAGCCCCACAGGGCTTCAAGAGACCCAGTACTTC. Its protein is CASSPTGLQETQYF. This sequence joins TRBV7-3 and TRBJ2-5; D is possibly TRBD1 (6 bases). Germline CDR1 and CDR2: SGHTA and FQGTGA. The V end was cut by 5 bases, the J end by 2 bases, with 12 bases between. This CDR3 contains 14 residues.

The chain joins TRBV6-1 to TRBJ2-4, with D perhaps matching TRBD1 (8 bases). Trimming took off 10 bases at V and 7 bases at J, with 17 bases between the two ends. The CDR3 spans 13 residues. Germline-derived CDR1 and CDR2 are MNHNS and SASEGT. The CDR3 here is CATKNRGGNIQYF. The CDR3 DNA follows: TGTGCCACCAAGAACAGGGGGGGGAACATTCAGTACTTC.

This chain connects TRBV18 to TRBJ2-1, with 8 bases that match TRBD2. The ends lost 3 bases at V and 9 bases at J; junction bases unmatched: 7. This CDR3 is 14 amino acids long. The germline CDR1 and CDR2 sequences are KGHSH and LQKENI. CDR3 sequence reads: CASSPPGTRSEQFF. The CDR3 nucleotides are TGTGCCAGCTCACCTCCGGGGACTAGAAGTGAGCAGTTCTTC.

For this clone: The sample contains more than one DNA sequence encoding this CDR3. The J gene is TRBJ2-1, the V gene TRBV5-1; D unclear. The CDR3 has 13 amino acids. Germline V gives CDR1 SGHRS, CDR2 YFSETQ. With 0 bases removed from V and 0 bases from J, the gap between germline ends came to 1 base. CDR3 in amino acids: CASSLVSYNEQFF. The CDR3 DNA reads TGCGCCAGCAGCTTGGTCTCCTACAATGAGCAGTTCTTC.

The chain links TRBV14 to TRBJ2-3; D is undetermined. CDR1 is SGHDN, CDR2 FVKESK, per germline. CDR3 size: 15 residues. Trimming removed 0 bases from V and 8 bases from J, with 15 bases in between. CDR3 sequence: CASSQDPQRWGTQYF. Here the CDR3 DNA reads TGTGCCAGCAGCCAAGATCCCCAACGCTGGGGTACGCAGTATTTT.

The chain carries TRBV6-1 and TRBJ2-5, with 7 bases matching TRBD2. V shed 1 base, J shed 5 bases, and the junction held 7 bases outside the gene matches. The CDR3 has 15 residues. Germline V lookup: CDR1 MNHNS, CDR2 SASEGT. The CDR3 sequence is CASSEGASGVETQYF. Here the CDR3 DNA reads TGTGCCAGCAGTGAAGGAGCTAGCGGTGTGGAGACCCAGTACTTC.

V gene TRBV9 combines with J gene TRBJ1-3, with D unclear. Trimming removed 3 bases at V and 3 bases at J, with 7 bases between. Germline V gives CDR1 SGDLS, CDR2 YYNGEE. The CDR3 loop spans 13 amino acids. CDR3 coding DNA: TGTGCCAGCAGCGATACGAGTGGAAACACCATATATTTT. Its protein product is CASSDTSGNTIYF.

The CDR3 DNA reads TGTGCCAGCAGACGAGGACAGGGAGGACAGCCCCAGCATTTT. Translated: CASRRGQGGQPQHF. The chain links TRBV7-8 to TRBJ1-5; the match to TRBD1 covers 8 bases. There are 14 residues in the CDR3. CDR1 is SGHVS, CDR2 FQNEAQ, per germline. Losses at the gene ends were 6 bases for V and 7 bases for J; bases not matched to a gene: 8. Variable domain in full (rest from reference TRBV7-8 and TRBJ1-5): GAGVSQSPRYKVAKRGQDVALRCDPISGHVSLFWYQQALGQGPEFLTYFQNEAQLDKSGLPSDRFFAERPEGSVSTLKIQRTQQEDSAVYLCASRRGQGGQPQHFGDGTRLSIL.